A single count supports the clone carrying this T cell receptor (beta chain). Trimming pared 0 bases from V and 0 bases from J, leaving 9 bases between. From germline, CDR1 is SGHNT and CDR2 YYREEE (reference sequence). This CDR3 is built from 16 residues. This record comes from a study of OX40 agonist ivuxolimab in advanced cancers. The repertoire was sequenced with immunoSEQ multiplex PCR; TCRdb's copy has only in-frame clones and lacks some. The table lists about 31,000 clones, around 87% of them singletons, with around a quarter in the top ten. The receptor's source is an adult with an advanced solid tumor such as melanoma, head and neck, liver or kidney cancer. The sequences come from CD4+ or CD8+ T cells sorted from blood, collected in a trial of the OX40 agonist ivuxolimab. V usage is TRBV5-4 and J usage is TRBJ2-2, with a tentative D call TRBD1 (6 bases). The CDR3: CASSLDRASNTGELFF. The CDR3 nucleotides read TGTGCCAGCAGCTTGGACAGGGCCTCGAACACCGGGGAGCTGTTTTTT.